A selection of T cell receptor beta chains follows, all from one sample in a study of blood T cells in healthy people across ages. One entry per CDR3 protein, called by TCRdb with MiXCR from the 5' RACE reads. The sample consists of more than 800,000 distinct CDR3 sequences, 29% of them appearing once. The sample taken for sequencing was blood. The origin of the receptors is an elderly woman in good health. The CDR3 runs from the conserved cysteine through the conserved F or W. The D gene is left open where the match is weak. Expanded clones are given a class, and other clones once, few, many or no size at all.

TRBJ2-5 | TRBV2 | . | . | TGTGCCAGCAGAAGGACGGTTTGGGAGACCCAGTACTTC | CASRRTVWETQYF
TRBJ1-1 | TRBV11-2 | . | few | TGTGCCAGCAGCTTATTTGGAGGAACGGCTGAAGCTTTCTTT | CASSLFGGTAEAFF
TRBJ2-7 | TRBV7-2 | TRBD1 | many | TGTGCCAGCAGCCAAACGACAGGGGACCCAGTCGACGAGCAGTACTTC | CASSQTTGDPVDEQYF
TRBJ2-7 | TRBV7-8 | . | . | TGTGCCAGCAACTTAGCGCAAGGTAGAATCGCTGAGCAGTACTTC | CASNLAQGRIAEQYF
TRBJ1-2 | TRBV29-1 | TRBD1 | . | TGCAGCCACAGGACAGGGGGCGGTGGCTACACCTTC | CSHRTGGGGYTF
TRBJ1-6 | TRBV7-9 | . | few | TGTGCCAGCAGCTTAAAGGTCGGCAGCTCCTATAATTCACCCCTCCACTTT | CASSLKVGSSYNSPLHF
TRBJ2-7 | TRBV20-1 | . | many | TGCAGTGCTTATCCTATTGGGGGCGAGGAGTCCCACGAGCAGTACTTC | CSAYPIGGEESHEQYF
TRBJ2-1 | TRBV7-2 | . | . | TGTGCCAGCAGCTTAGCGAGTGACAATGAGCAGTTCTTC | CASSLASDNEQFF
TRBJ2-7 | TRBV3-1 | TRBD2 | many | TGTGCCAGCAGCCACACCGGGACTAGCTCGTACGAGCAGTACTTC | CASSHTGTSSYEQYF
TRBJ1-3 | TRBV4-3 | TRBD1 | few | TGCGCCAGCAGCCAAGCCCCCGCGGGACAGGGGGCCTCTGGAAACACCATATATTTT | CASSQAPAGQGASGNTIYF
TRBJ1-1 | TRBV5-1 | TRBD1 | . | TGCGCCAGCAGCCCGGGACAGGGGGGCTGGACGAACACTGAAGCTTTCTTT | CASSPGQGGWTNTEAFF
TRBJ2-3 | TRBV11-3 | . | few | TGTGCCAGCAGCCAAAGATCACCCCGGGTAGGCACAGATACGCAGTATTTT | CASSQRSPRVGTDTQYF
TRBJ2-7 | TRBV20-1 | TRBD2 | . | TGCAGTGCGAGCGCTAGCGGGAGACTCTACGAGCAGTACTTC | CSASASGRLYEQYF
TRBJ2-3 | TRBV7-2 | TRBD2 | many | TGTGCCAGCAGCTTATGGGGACTAGGTACAGATACGCAGTATTTT | CASSLWGLGTDTQYF
TRBJ2-7 | TRBV27 | TRBD2 | . | TGTGCCAGCAGTTATGGGACTAGCCCCTTAAACGGCCCCTACGAGCAGTACTTC | CASSYGTSPLNGPYEQYF
TRBJ1-5 | TRBV10-3 | . | few | TGTGCCATCAGTGATCGGGGTCCCCAGCCCCAGCATTTT | CAISDRGPQPQHF
TRBJ2-1 | TRBV12-3/TRBV12-4 | TRBD2 | many | TGTGCCAGCAGTTCACCCCCCCGGACTAGCACTGAGCAGTTCTTC | CASSSPPRTSTEQFF
TRBJ2-5 | TRBV5-1 | . | many | TGCGCCAGCAGCGCCGAAAGCAGGGCCCAGTACTTC | CASSAESRAQYF
TRBJ2-1 | TRBV7-9 | TRBD2 | many | TGTGCCAGCAGCTTAACCGGGACTAGCGGCTACAATGAGCAGTTCTTC | CASSLTGTSGYNEQFF
TRBJ2-3 | TRBV10-3 | TRBD2 | many | TGTGCCATCAGCGTAGCGGGGGGATCAACAGATACGCAGTATTTT | CAISVAGGSTDTQYF
TRBJ2-3 | TRBV6-5 | TRBD1 | many | TGTGCCAGCACAGCGGACCTTACAGGGGCAGATACGCAGTATTTT | CASTADLTGADTQYF
TRBJ2-5 | TRBV11-3 | . | . | TGTGCCAGCAGCTTAGGGGGGGAGAGCCAAGAGACCCAGTACTTC | CASSLGGESQETQYF
TRBJ2-5 | TRBV18 | . | . | TGTGCCAGCTCACTGGGCAAAACCCAAGAGACCCAGTACTTC | CASSLGKTQETQYF
TRBJ2-5 | TRBV5-4 | . | many | TGTGCCAGCAGCTTTAAGGGGGGAGGGGAGACCCAGTACTTC | CASSFKGGGETQYF
TRBJ1-1 | TRBV7-9 | . | . | TGTGCCAGCAGCTTAGCGGGCTTCTATGAAGCTTTCTTT | CASSLAGFYEAFF